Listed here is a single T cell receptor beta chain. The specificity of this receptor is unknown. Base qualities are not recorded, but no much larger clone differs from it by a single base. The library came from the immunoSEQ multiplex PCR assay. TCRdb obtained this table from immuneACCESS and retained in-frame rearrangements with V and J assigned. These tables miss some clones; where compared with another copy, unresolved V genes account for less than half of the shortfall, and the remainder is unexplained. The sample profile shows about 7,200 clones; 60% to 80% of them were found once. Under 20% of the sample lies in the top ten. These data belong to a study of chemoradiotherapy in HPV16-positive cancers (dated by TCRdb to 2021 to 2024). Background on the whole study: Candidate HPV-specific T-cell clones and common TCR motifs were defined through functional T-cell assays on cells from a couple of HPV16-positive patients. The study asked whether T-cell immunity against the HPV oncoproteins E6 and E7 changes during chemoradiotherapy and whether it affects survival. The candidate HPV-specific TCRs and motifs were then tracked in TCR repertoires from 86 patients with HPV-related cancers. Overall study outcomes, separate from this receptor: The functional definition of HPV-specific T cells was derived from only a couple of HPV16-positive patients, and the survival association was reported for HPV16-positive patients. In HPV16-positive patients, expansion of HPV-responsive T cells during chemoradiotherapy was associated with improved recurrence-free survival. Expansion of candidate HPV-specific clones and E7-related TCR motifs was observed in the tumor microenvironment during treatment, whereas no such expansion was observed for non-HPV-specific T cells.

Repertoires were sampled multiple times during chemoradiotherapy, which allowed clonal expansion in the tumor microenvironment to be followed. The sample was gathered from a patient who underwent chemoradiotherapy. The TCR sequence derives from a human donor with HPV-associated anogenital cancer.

The DNA is as follows: TGTGCCAGCAGCCTCGAGGCAGGGTATGGGACCCAGTACTTC. The translation is CASSLEAGYGTQYF. The sequence is built from TRBV11-3 and TRBJ2-5; D gene: possibly TRBD1, on 5 matching bases. CDR1 and CDR2 are drawn from the germline V gene: SGHNT, YENEEA. Measured from the cysteine to the phenylalanine, the CDR3 is 14 residues long. CDR3 DNA only is kept here, 42 bases in frame from base 1. V loses 5 bases of germline sequence and J loses 7 bases, and the interval between the two ends is 17 bases.